The 9 T cell receptor beta chains presented below share a single source sample, sequenced in a study of early T cells in non-severe SARS-CoV-2 infection (dated by TCRdb to 2020 to 2022). Library generation was performed with 5' RACE. TCRdb records NextSeq 500 as the sequencer. In-frame beta chains were kept once TCRdb had trimmed the public reads at Q25 with fastp and called clones with MiXCR. Rows merge per CDR3 protein into single entries with the most common DNA and genes. The sample table shows 35,000 to 45,000 distinct CDR3 sequences, and approximately 5.9% are seen once. More than 7% of the sample is held by the ten biggest clonotypes. The input for sequencing was whole blood, taken at baseline. These receptor sequences come from an adult who was a healthcare worker with PCR-confirmed SARS-CoV-2 infection or an uninfected control (not recorded which).

This clonotype was seen many times. In DNA form, the CDR3 reads TGTGCCAGCGGCCGGGACAGCTACGAGCAGTACTTC. It yields the protein CASGRDSYEQYF. The rearrangement links TRBV7-9 to TRBJ2-7; TRBD1 aligns across 7 bases. The V and J ends lost 8 bases and 3 bases, in that order; junction bases with no gene match: 4. The germline gives CDR1 SEHNR, CDR2 FQNEAQ (reference sequence). This CDR3 is built from 12 residues.

This clonotype was counted many times. The chain joins TRBV19 to TRBJ2-3; D is possibly TRBD1 or TRBD2 (5 bases each). V was clipped by 8 bases and J by 2 bases, with 14 bases between them. Germline V gene sequence: CDR1 LNHDA, CDR2 SQIVND (reference sequence). This CDR3 contains 14 residues. CDR3 residues: CASGGTGTTDTQYF. The CDR3 DNA reads as TGTGCCAGTGGGGGAACAGGTACCACAGATACGCAGTATTTT. Combining the CDR3 with reference TRBV19 and TRBJ2-3 gives the whole variable domain DGGITQSPKYLFRKEGQNVTLSCEQNLNHDAMYWYRQDPGQGLRLIYYSQIVNDFQKGDIAEGYSVSREKKESFPLTVTSAQKNPTAFYLCASGGTGTTDTQYFGPGTRLTVL.

This clonotype came up many times. V is TRBV18 and J is TRBJ1-2; 9 bases are a match to TRBD1. Trimming cost V 3 bases and J 5 bases; bases outside gene matches: 1. Germline loops: CDR1 KGHSH, CDR2 LQKENI. CDR3 length equals 13 residues. The CDR3 spells CASSPGQGYGYTF. In nucleotides, the CDR3 is TGTGCCAGCTCACCGGGACAGGGATATGGCTACACCTTC.

The chain links TRBV24-1 to TRBJ2-1; the match to TRBD2 covers 8 bases. V shed 1 base and J 4 bases; nucleotides not matched to a gene: 2. CDR3 size: 15 residues. The germline gives CDR1 KGHDR, CDR2 SFDVKD. The chain's CDR3 is CATSDLSGGYNEQFF. In DNA form, the CDR3 reads TGTGCCACCAGTGATTTAAGCGGGGGATACAATGAGCAGTTCTTC.

This clonotype was counted many times. The chain combines TRBV7-2 with TRBJ2-1, with D possibly matching TRBD2 (7 bases). CDR3 size: 16 residues. V lost 4 bases and J lost 1, with 14 bases in between. The germline CDR1 and CDR2 sequences are SGHTA and FQGNSA. The CDR3, as DNA: TGTGCCAGCAGCTCGAAACAGGGAGGGTCCTACAATGAGCAGTTCTTC. Translation: CASSSKQGGSYNEQFF.

This clonotype was seen repeatedly, ten times or more. V and J are TRBV7-3 and TRBJ1-2, with 9 bases aligning to TRBD1. V dropped 3 bases and J dropped 0; count of bases not matched to a gene: 8. The CDR3 contains 17 residues. The germline gives CDR1 SGHTA, CDR2 FQGTGA. CDR3 amino acids: CASSFRDREKANYGYTF. The DNA of the CDR3 is TGTGCCAGCAGCTTCAGGGACAGGGAGAAAGCTAACTATGGCTACACCTTC.

This clonotype was seen ten or more times. V and J are TRBV6-5 and TRBJ2-7; possibly TRBD1 for D (6 bases). The CDR3 extends over 13 amino acids. Per germline, CDR1 MNHEY and CDR2 SVGAGI. V gave up 6 bases and J gave up 2 bases, with 11 bases separating them. CDR3 DNA: TGTGCCAGCAGCCGACAGGTCGCCTACGAGCAGTACTTC. Its translation: CASSRQVAYEQYF.

This clonotype was counted at least ten times. This sequence joins TRBV19 and TRBJ1-2; D remains ambiguous. CDR1 is LNHDA, CDR2 SQIVND, per germline (reference sequence). There are 17 residues in the CDR3. V was cut by 2 bases and J by 4 bases, with 20 bases left in between. The CDR3 region has the DNA TGTGCCAGTAGTATATTGTCCTCGAACAGACAACCCTATGGCTACACCTTC. This codes for CASSILSSNRQPYGYTF.

The table lists this clonotype with a few counts. This chain connects TRBV11-2 to TRBJ2-3, with D possibly being TRBD2 (5 bases). The CDR3 covers 14 residues. The V and J ends lost 5 bases and 2 bases respectively, with 11 bases between them. Germline V gene sequence: CDR1 SGHAT, CDR2 FQNNGV. The CDR3 sequence: CASSEGLPTDTQYF. Here the CDR3 DNA reads TGTGCCAGCAGCGAGGGTCTCCCCACAGATACGCAGTATTTT.